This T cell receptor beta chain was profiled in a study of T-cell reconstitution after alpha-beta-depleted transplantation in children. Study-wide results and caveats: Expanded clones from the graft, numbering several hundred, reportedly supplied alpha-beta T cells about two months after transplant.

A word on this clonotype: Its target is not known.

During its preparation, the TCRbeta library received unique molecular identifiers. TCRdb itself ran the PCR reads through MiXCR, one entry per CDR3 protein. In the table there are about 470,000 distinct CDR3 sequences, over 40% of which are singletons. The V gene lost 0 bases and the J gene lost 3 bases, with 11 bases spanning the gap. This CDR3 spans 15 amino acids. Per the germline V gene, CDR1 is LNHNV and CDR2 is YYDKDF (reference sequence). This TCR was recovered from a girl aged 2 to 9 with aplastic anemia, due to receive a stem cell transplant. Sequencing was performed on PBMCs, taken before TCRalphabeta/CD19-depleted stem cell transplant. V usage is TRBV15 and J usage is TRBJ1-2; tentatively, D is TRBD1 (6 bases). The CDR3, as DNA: TGTGCCACCAGCAGAGATGGACAGATTTACTATGGCTACACCTTC. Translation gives CATSRDGQIYYGYTF.